These 29 T cell receptor beta chains originate from one sample sequenced in a study of cytomegalovirus exposure and HLA in healthy donors. PCR employed 60 Vbeta and 13 Jbeta primers. Generated by immunoSEQ multiplex PCR, the TCRdb table keeps only in-frame clones and is missing some. Found here are fewer than 250,000 clones, more than 75% of them singletons; the top ten hold about 6.4%. Material for sequencing was PBMCs. The receptors here all came from a man aged 40-50 years in good health and CMV-seropositive.

V gene TRBV10-2 combines with J gene TRBJ2-2; 7 bases are shared with TRBD2. After removal of 7 bases from V and 4 bases from J, the junction contained 3 bases not matched to a gene. The V gene's germline CDR1 is WSHSY and CDR2 SAAADI. The CDR3 has 13 residues. CDR3 DNA: TGCGCCAGCAAACTAGCGCCCACCGGGGAGCTGTTTTTT. Encoded protein: CASKLAPTGELFF.

The V and J genes are TRBV7-2 and TRBJ2-7, with TRBD2 identical over 10 bases. Germline V CDR1 and CDR2: SGHTA, FQGNSA. This CDR3 has 15 amino acids. Trimming cost V 4 bases and J 4 bases; bases outside gene matches: 7. The DNA of the CDR3 is TGTGCCAGCAGCTCTGGGACTAGCGCTTTTTACGAGCAGTACTTC. Translated: CASSSGTSAFYEQYF.

V usage is TRBV19 and J usage is TRBJ2-7; 7 nucleotides match TRBD2. Germline V lookup: CDR1 LNHDA, CDR2 SQIVND (reference sequence). Unmatched junction bases numbered 6, after V lost 7 bases and J lost 3 bases. The CDR3 contains 13 residues. In DNA, the CDR3 is TGTGCCAGTAAGCTAGCGGCCAACTACGAGCAGTACTTC. As protein: CASKLAANYEQYF. Based on the CDR3 plus reference TRBV19 and TRBJ2-7, the full variable domain is DGGITQSPKYLFRKEGQNVTLSCEQNLNHDAMYWYRQDPGQGLRLIYYSQIVNDFQKGDIAEGYSVSREKKESFPLTVTSAQKNPTAFYLCASKLAANYEQYFGPGTRLTVT.

V is TRBV2 and J is TRBJ2-5; 8 bases agree with TRBD2. Trimming removed 7 bases from V and 2 bases from J; junction bases left unmatched: 9. Per the germline V gene, CDR1 is SNHLY and CDR2 is FYNNEI. The CDR3 runs 15 residues. CDR3 residues: CASKSGRGGQETQYF. The CDR3, as DNA: TGTGCCAGCAAAAGCGGGAGAGGGGGTCAAGAGACCCAGTACTTC.

The rearrangement links TRBV10-1 to TRBJ2-7, with a tentative D call TRBD2 (6 bases). CDR1 WNHNN and CDR2 SYGVQD come from the germline V gene (reference sequence). Trimming took 2 bases from V and 5 from J, leaving 13 bases between them. There are 14 residues in the CDR3. The CDR3 loop reads CASSEEGGGDEQYF. In DNA, the CDR3 is TGCGCCAGCAGTGAGGAGGGAGGCGGTGACGAGCAGTACTTC.

The chain links TRBV30 to TRBJ1-1, with D perhaps TRBD1 (6 bases). CDR1 and CDR2 from the germline V gene are GTSNPN and SVGIG (reference sequence). This CDR3 has 13 residues. Trimming removed 2 bases from V and 0 bases from J, with 7 bases in between. CDR3 residues: CAWSTGLNTEAFF. The CDR3 DNA reads TGTGCCTGGAGTACAGGGTTGAACACTGAAGCTTTCTTT.

Worth noting for this clone: Other DNA sequences in this sample translate to the same CDR3. The chain joins TRBV19 to TRBJ1-1; D gene uncertain. V lost 3 bases and J 0 bases, leaving 8 bases between the germline ends. The germline CDR1 and CDR2 sequences are LNHDA and SQIVND (reference sequence). The CDR3 extends over 14 amino acids. In DNA, the CDR3 is TGTGCCAGTAGTATTGGGCTCCTGAACACTGAAGCTTTCTTT. As protein: CASSIGLLNTEAFF. The full variable domain, with the rest looked up from reference TRBV19 and TRBJ1-1, is DGGITQSPKYLFRKEGQNVTLSCEQNLNHDAMYWYRQDPGQGLRLIYYSQIVNDFQKGDIAEGYSVSREKKESFPLTVTSAQKNPTAFYLCASSIGLLNTEAFFGQGTRLTVV.

This clone turned up a few times. This CDR3 is CASSEVVQGPRQLYNEQFF. The CDR3 DNA reads TGTGCCAGCAGTGAAGTTGTTCAGGGCCCTCGTCAACTTTACAATGAGCAGTTCTTC. The V gene is TRBV2, the J gene TRBJ2-1; a possible D gene is TRBD1 (5 bases). CDR3 length: 19 amino acids. Germline V lookup: CDR1 SNHLY, CDR2 FYNNEI. V lost 1 base and J 4 bases, leaving 23 bases between the germline ends. Based on the CDR3 plus reference TRBV2 and TRBJ2-1, the full variable domain is EPEVTQTPSHQVTQMGQEVILRCVPISNHLYFYWYRQILGQKVEFLVSFYNNEISEKSEIFDDQFSVERPDGSNFTLKIRSTKLEDSAMYFCASSEVVQGPRQLYNEQFFGPGTRLTVL.

CDR3 DNA: TGTGCCAGCAGTCCATCTCGCTCCGGGGGTAAGGTAGAAAAACTGTTTTTT. Translating gives CASSPSRSGGKVEKLFF. The chain combines TRBV2 with TRBJ1-4; perhaps TRBD1 as D (5 bases). The CDR3 runs to 17 residues. V was shortened by 5 bases and J by 8 bases, with 24 bases between the two germline ends. CDR1 and CDR2 from the germline V gene are SNHLY and FYNNEI. The whole variable domain, remainder taken from reference TRBV2 and TRBJ1-4, is EPEVTQTPSHQVTQMGQEVILRCVPISNHLYFYWYRQILGQKVEFLVSFYNNEISEKSEIFDDQFSVERPDGSNFTLKIRSTKLEDSAMYFCASSPSRSGGKVEKLFFGSGTQLSVL.

This clone appeared a single time. V usage is TRBV6-6 and J usage is TRBJ2-5; D might be TRBD2 (5 bases). CDR3 length equals 14 residues. Germline V gene data show CDR1 as MNHNY and CDR2 as SVGAGI (reference sequence). V lost 7 bases, J lost 1 base, and 13 bases lay in between. CDR3 in DNA: TGTGCCAGCAACCCGGCGGGCAGCCAAGAGACCCAGTACTTC. It yields the protein CASNPAGSQETQYF.

This clone was detected only once. This rearrangement joins TRBV6-5 to TRBJ1-1; no clear D gene. The germline CDR1 and CDR2 sequences are MNHEY and SVGAGI. With 5 bases removed from V and 0 bases from J, the gap between germline ends came to 10 bases. The CDR3 is made up of 14 amino acids. CDR3 residues: CASSGGLLNTEAFF. The CDR3 DNA is TGTGCCAGCAGTGGAGGACTTCTGAACACTGAAGCTTTCTTT.

The rearrangement joins TRBV12-5 to TRBJ2-7; a possible D gene is TRBD1 (6 bases). The germline gives CDR1 LGHNT, CDR2 FRNRAP. V lost 4 bases to trimming and J lost 0 bases, with 13 bases between them. This CDR3 is 15 amino acids long. DNA of the CDR3: TGTGCTAGTGGTTCGGACAGCAGTAGCTCCTACGAGCAGTACTTC. Protein: CASGSDSSSSYEQYF.

The chain has TRBV7-9 and TRBJ2-5, with TRBD2 as a possible D gene (5 bases). Germline V lookup: CDR1 SEHNR, CDR2 FQNEAQ (reference sequence). Trimming stripped 4 bases from V and 5 bases from J, with 14 bases between. There are 14 residues in the CDR3. CDR3 protein: CASSSAQEEETQYF. CDR3 nucleotides: TGTGCCAGCAGCTCCGCGCAGGAGGAGGAGACCCAGTACTTC.

This chain uses TRBV5-4 with TRBJ1-1, with 9 bases fitting TRBD1. This CDR3 contains 16 residues. J was trimmed by 6 bases and V by 0 bases; bases with no gene match: 9. Germline lookup yields CDR1 SGHNT and CDR2 YYREEE (reference sequence). The CDR3 sequence: CASSLGPGTGTPEAFF. The CDR3 DNA reads as TGTGCCAGCAGCTTGGGACCCGGGACAGGGACACCTGAAGCTTTCTTT.

The gene calls are TRBV9 and TRBJ2-6; TRBD1 matches 8 bases. The CDR3 loop spans 17 amino acids. With 2 bases clipped from V and 0 bases from J, the junction kept 4 bases outside the gene matches. In germline, CDR1 is SGDLS, CDR2 YYNGEE. The CDR3 DNA reads TGTGCCAGCAGCGTGGACAGGGTGGCCTCTGGGGCCAACGTCCTGACTTTC. This sequence encodes CASSVDRVASGANVLTF.

The genes are TRBV9 and TRBJ2-1; 9 bases align to TRBD2. Germline CDR1 is SGDLS and CDR2 is YYNGEE. The CDR3 is 16 amino acids. V lost 0 bases, J lost 2 bases, and 3 bases stayed unmatched. CDR3 in DNA: TGTGCCAGCAGCGTAGAGCCTAGCGGGGCCTACAATGAGCAGTTCTTC. Translated: CASSVEPSGAYNEQFF.

Comment on this clone: The junction departs from germline at one end; a sequencing error may be responsible. This chain uses TRBV9 with TRBJ2-3, with 9 bases fitting TRBD2. Germline loops: CDR1 SGDLS, CDR2 YYNGEE. The CDR3 is 16 residues long. CDR3 sequence (DNA): TGTGTCAGCAGTCAACTTAGCGGGAGATACGCAGATACGCAGTATTTT. This translates into CVSSQLSGRYADTQYF.

The V gene is TRBV15, the J gene TRBJ1-1, with D perhaps TRBD1 (5 bases). V lost 5 bases to trimming and J lost 4 bases, with 14 bases between them. Germline lookup yields CDR1 LNHNV and CDR2 YYDKDF (reference sequence). The CDR3 totals 14 residues. CDR3 protein: CATSSRAQGTEAFF. CDR3 sequence (DNA): TGTGCCACCAGCTCCCGCGCCCAGGGCACTGAAGCTTTCTTT.

The rearrangement uses TRBV30 and TRBJ1-5; possible D gene TRBD1, 6 bases. Germline V gene sequence: CDR1 GTSNPN, CDR2 SVGIG (reference sequence). The CDR3 has 13 residues. Deletions cut 5 bases from V and 5 bases from J, with 13 bases between. The CDR3 nucleotides read TGTGCCTGGGCGGGGGCAAGGGATCAGCCCCAGCATTTT. Protein product: CAWAGARDQPQHF.

The table lists this clone with a few counts. The J gene is TRBJ2-2, the V gene TRBV7-3, with TRBD2 identical over 7 bases. With 5 bases clipped from V and 7 bases from J, the junction kept 7 bases outside the gene matches. Germline-derived CDR1 and CDR2 are SGHTA and FQGTGA. This CDR3 has 14 amino acids. The CDR3 reads CASSQGRGNGELFF. Written as DNA, the CDR3 is TGTGCCAGCAGCCAAGGGAGGGGCAACGGGGAGCTGTTTTTT. Full variable domain (rest looked up from reference TRBV7-3 and TRBJ2-2): GAGVSQTPSNKVTEKGKYVELRCDPISGHTALYWYRQSLGQGPEFLIYFQGTGAADDSGLPNDRFFAVRPEGSVSTLKIQRTERGDSAVYLCASSQGRGNGELFFGEGSRLTVL.

The chain recombines TRBV6-6 with TRBJ1-5; the match to TRBD1 covers 8 bases. With 10 bases clipped from V and 5 bases from J, the junction kept 13 bases outside the gene matches. The V gene's germline CDR1 is MNHNY and CDR2 SVGAGI (reference sequence). This CDR3 contains 15 residues. CDR3 nucleotides: TGTGCCATCCCAACATTGGACAGGGCGGATCAGCCCCAGCATTTT. Translating gives CAIPTLDRADQPQHF.

This chain joins TRBV5-1 and TRBJ2-5, with 13 bases lining up with TRBD2. CDR1 SGHRS and CDR2 YFSETQ come from the germline V gene. The trim removed 2 bases at V and 2 bases at J, leaving 3 bases unmatched. The CDR3 length is 16 residues. The CDR3 DNA reads TGCGCCAGCAGCTTCGGGACTAGCGGGATTCAAGAGACCCAGTACTTC. It specifies CASSFGTSGIQETQYF.

The rearrangement links TRBV19 to TRBJ1-5; 12 nucleotides agree with TRBD1. Germline V CDR1 and CDR2: LNHDA, SQIVND (reference sequence). The V gene end was trimmed by 1 base and the J gene end by 9 bases; junction bases not matched to a gene: 7. This CDR3 has 16 residues. The CDR3 DNA reads TGTGCCAGTAGTATAGTGAAGGGACAGGGGGCCGGGCCCCAGCATTTT. This codes for CASSIVKGQGAGPQHF.

V and J are TRBV28 and TRBJ2-7; the match to TRBD2 covers 7 bases. This CDR3 has 16 amino acids. V shed 7 bases and J 3 bases; nucleotides not matched to a gene: 15. From germline, CDR1 is MDHEN and CDR2 SYDVKM. The CDR3 spells CASTVGRGPSHYEQYF. Here the CDR3 DNA reads TGTGCCAGCACCGTTGGGAGGGGACCCAGCCACTACGAGCAGTACTTC.

This clone was recorded only once. The chain carries TRBV7-3 and TRBJ2-5; the D gene is possibly TRBD1 (6 bases). Trimming took 4 bases from V and 5 from J, leaving 17 bases between them. CDR1 and CDR2 (germline): SGHTA, FQGTGA. This CDR3 contains 15 residues. Here the CDR3 DNA reads TGTGCCAGCAGCTCGGCCCCCACAGGGTCGGAGACCCAGTACTTC. Its protein product is CASSSAPTGSETQYF. The whole variable domain, remainder taken from reference TRBV7-3 and TRBJ2-5, is GAGVSQTPSNKVTEKGKYVELRCDPISGHTALYWYRQSLGQGPEFLIYFQGTGAADDSGLPNDRFFAVRPEGSVSTLKIQRTERGDSAVYLCASSSAPTGSETQYFGPGTRLLVL.

Comments on this clone: Different DNA sequences within this sample yield the same CDR3. This sequence joins TRBV5-1 and TRBJ1-1; 7 positions match TRBD1. The CDR3 sequence is 14 residues long. CDR1 is SGHRS, CDR2 YFSETQ, per germline. Trimming at V came to 0 bases and at J to 5 bases, leaving 4 bases not matched to a gene. The CDR3 here is CASSLGQGITEAFF. The CDR3 nucleotides read TGCGCCAGCAGCTTGGGACAGGGTATAACTGAAGCTTTCTTT.

This clone has only a few counts. V is TRBV9 and J is TRBJ1-5; TRBD1 aligns across 7 bases. After removal of 4 bases from V and 4 bases from J, the junction contained 8 bases not matched to a gene. The CDR3 has 15 residues. Germline loops: CDR1 SGDLS, CDR2 YYNGEE. The CDR3 loop reads CASSLKGDSNQPQHF. DNA for the CDR3: TGTGCCAGCAGCCTAAAGGGGGACAGTAATCAGCCCCAGCATTTT.

The chain couples TRBV7-8 to TRBJ2-7; 9 bases are a match to TRBD1. J gave up 2 bases and V 1 base, and 3 bases lay outside the gene matches. The CDR3 has 15 amino acids. The V gene's germline CDR1 is SGHVS and CDR2 FQNEAQ. The CDR3 bases are TGTGCCAGCAGCTTAGAGACAGGGGGAACCTACGAGCAGTACGTC. Translation: CASSLETGGTYEQYV.

CDR3 DNA: TGTGCCAGCAGCTTAGGATCCGGGACAACGGGCGATGAGCAGTTCTTC. The encoded protein is CASSLGSGTTGDEQFF. V is TRBV7-9 and J is TRBJ2-1; possible D gene TRBD1, 6 bases. This CDR3 is 16 amino acids long. Trimming left V 1 base short and J 8 bases short, with 18 bases between. In germline, CDR1 is SEHNR, CDR2 FQNEAQ (reference sequence). Using reference TRBV7-9 and TRBJ2-1 for the parts outside the CDR3, the full variable domain is DTGVSQNPRHKITKRGQNVTFRCDPISEHNRLYWYRQTLGQGPEFLTYFQNEAQLEKSRLLSDRFSAERPKGSFSTLEIQRTEQGDSAMYLCASSLGSGTTGDEQFFGPGTRLTVL.